The 27 T cell receptor beta chains presented below share a single source sample, sequenced in a study of beta chain features in type 1 diabetes. TCRB transcripts that were expressed got sequenced, as all of the isolated RNA had been reverse transcribed. The data were produced by immunoSEQ multiplex PCR, yet TCRdb's version contains in-frame clones alone and is incomplete. The repertoire holds 300,000 or so clones, with roughly 8% as singletons. Sequenced material: central memory CD4+ T cells from blood. The receptors come from a woman aged 18-30 years in good health.

This clone was observed a handful of times. CDR3 nucleotide sequence: TGTGCCAGCAGCCCCAGGGGAGTTAACACAGATACGCAGTATTTT. This sequence encodes CASSPRGVNTDTQYF. This sequence joins TRBV9 and TRBJ2-3; the D gene is possibly TRBD1 (6 bases). The CDR3 contains 15 residues. V lost 4 bases and J 2 bases, leaving 14 bases between the germline ends. Germline CDR1 reads SGDLS; CDR2 reads YYNGEE.

The chain has TRBV7-2 and TRBJ2-1, with a weak D call TRBD2 (5 bases). CDR1 and CDR2 (germline): SGHTA, FQGNSA. Trimming removed 8 bases at V and 8 bases at J, with 16 bases between. This CDR3 contains 13 residues. CDR3 bases: TGTGCCAGCGGACTCAGCCTTGCAGATGAGCAGTTCTTC. Amino acid sequence: CASGLSLADEQFF.

The V and J genes are TRBV29-1 and TRBJ2-5; the D call may be TRBD1 or TRBD2 (7 bases each). The CDR3 totals 15 residues. V lost 4 bases, J lost 4 bases, and 19 bases lay in between. CDR1 is SQVTM, CDR2 ANQGSEA, per germline. This CDR3 reads CSVVGEGAGSETQYF. CDR3 nucleotide sequence: TGCAGCGTTGTGGGGGAGGGGGCTGGGTCAGAGACCCAGTACTTC.

This clone was detected a few times. This chain links TRBV6-6 with TRBJ2-3, with D perhaps TRBD2 (5 bases). V gave up 3 bases and J gave up 7 bases, with 14 bases separating them. Germline-derived CDR1 and CDR2 are MNHNY and SVGAGI (reference sequence). The CDR3 is made up of 14 amino acids. The chain's CDR3 is CASSYLLGPNTQYF. The CDR3 DNA follows: TGTGCCAGCAGTTATTTACTAGGCCCCAATACGCAGTATTTT.

This clone was observed a few times. The chain links TRBV11-1 to TRBJ2-7; D unclear. Deletions cut 1 base from V and 2 bases from J, with 6 bases between. The CDR3 is made up of 13 amino acids. CDR1 is SGHAT and CDR2 is FQDESV in the germline V gene (reference sequence). CDR3 sequence: CASSLESPYEQYF. The CDR3 DNA is TGTGCCAGCAGCTTAGAGAGTCCCTACGAGCAGTACTTC.

A single count supports this clone. The chain employs TRBV10-2 and TRBJ1-2; D possibly corresponds to TRBD1 (6 bases). The CDR3 sequence is 14 residues long. The germline V gene has CDR1 WSHSY and CDR2 SAAADI. The germline V and J ends were trimmed by 3 bases and 5 bases, with 13 bases remaining between them. The CDR3 reads CASSDSQGKYGYTF. CDR3 bases: TGCGCCAGCAGTGATTCTCAGGGGAAGTATGGCTACACCTTC.

The gene calls are TRBV6-1 and TRBJ2-2, with 9 nucleotides matching TRBD1. Per germline, CDR1 MNHNS and CDR2 SASEGT. CDR3 length: 14 residues. V was clipped by 7 bases and J by 5 bases; unmatched bases: 5. CDR3 residues: CASKTDRGTGELFF. The CDR3 bases are TGTGCCAGCAAAACGGACAGGGGTACCGGGGAGCTGTTTTTT.

CDR3 sequence reads: CASSFDLRAAGNIQYF. DNA of the CDR3: TGTGCCAGTAGTTTTGACCTAAGGGCGGCTGGGAACATTCAGTACTTC. The rearrangement uses TRBV19 and TRBJ2-4; D gene uncertain. The germline CDR1 and CDR2 sequences are LNHDA and SQIVND (reference sequence). This CDR3 has 16 amino acids. The germline V and J ends were trimmed by 5 bases and 7 bases, with 21 bases remaining between them.

A few counts support this clone. The V and J genes are TRBV7-2 and TRBJ2-2; possibly TRBD1 for D (6 bases). V lost 1 base and J 4 bases, leaving 10 bases between the germline ends. CDR3 size: 15 residues. Germline V gene data show CDR1 as SGHTA and CDR2 as FQGNSA. The CDR3 DNA reads TGTGCCAGCAGCTTAGAGCAACAGGGCACCGGGGAGCTGTTTTTT. Its translation: CASSLEQQGTGELFF.

This clone has just a few counts. The chain uses TRBV5-8 and TRBJ2-3; D is undetermined. V lost 5 bases and J 4 bases, leaving 17 bases between the germline ends. This CDR3 is 15 amino acids long. Germline V gene lookup returns CDR1 SGHTS and CDR2 YDEGEE. The CDR3 sequence is CASRLSGGVADTQYF. CDR3 in DNA: TGTGCCAGCAGGCTTTCCGGCGGAGTGGCAGATACGCAGTATTTT.

This clone came up many times. The chain couples TRBV18 to TRBJ1-5; TRBD1 might be the D (5 bases). V gave up 3 bases and J gave up 2 bases, with 8 bases separating them. This CDR3 comprises 14 residues. Germline loops: CDR1 KGHSH, CDR2 LQKENI. The CDR3, as DNA: TGTGCCAGCTCACCGGTACAGGGCAATCAGCCCCAGCATTTT. Its translation is CASSPVQGNQPQHF. Together with reference TRBV18 and TRBJ1-5, the CDR3 gives the full variable domain: NAGVMQNPRHLVRRRGQEARLRCSPMKGHSHVYWYRQLPEEGLKFMVYLQKENIIDESGMPKERFSAEFPKEGPSILRIQQVVRGDSAAYFCASSPVQGNQPQHFGDGTRLSIL.

The chain couples TRBV11-1 to TRBJ2-7; TRBD2 matches 10 bases. CDR1 and CDR2 from the germline V gene are SGHAT and FQDESV (reference sequence). Trimming removed 0 bases from V and 2 bases from J; junction bases left unmatched: 10. The CDR3 is 18 amino acids. CDR3 nucleotide sequence: TGTGCCAGCAGCTTAGCGTCTAGCGGGAGCCCCAGCACCTACGAGCAGTACTTC. This encodes CASSLASSGSPSTYEQYF.

This clone was counted only a few times. The chain employs TRBV5-1 and TRBJ1-1; 7 positions agree with TRBD1. The CDR3 is 14 amino acids. Germline V gene data show CDR1 as SGHRS and CDR2 as YFSETQ. V trimming: 0 bases; J trimming: 10 bases; junction bases outside the gene matches: 9. CDR3 nucleotide sequence: TGCGCCAGCAGCTTGGCGGGACAGAGGTCGGTAGCTTTCTTT. Amino acids: CASSLAGQRSVAFF.

The J gene is TRBJ1-5, the V gene TRBV5-1; possible D gene TRBD1, 6 bases. The V gene's germline CDR1 is SGHRS and CDR2 YFSETQ. V shed 3 bases and J shed 0 bases, with 10 bases lying between them. The length of the CDR3 is 15 residues. As DNA, the CDR3 is TGCGCCAGCAGCTGGGGGACAAATAGCAATCAGCCCCAGCATTTT. This sequence encodes CASSWGTNSNQPQHF.

A few counts support this clone. V usage is TRBV6-5 and J usage is TRBJ2-5, with D tentatively TRBD1 (5 bases). V was cut by 6 bases and J by 2 bases, with 10 bases left in between. The germline CDR1 and CDR2 sequences are MNHEY and SVGAGI. The CDR3 has 13 amino acids. CDR3 nucleotides: TGTGCCAGCAGCCAGGGTATGCAAGAGACCCAGTACTTC. Translating it yields CASSQGMQETQYF.

This clone was picked up a small number of times. The rearrangement uses TRBV2 and TRBJ2-1, with 10 bases that match TRBD2. V trimming: 4 bases; J trimming: 5 bases; junction bases outside the gene matches: 2. The CDR3 sequence is 14 residues long. The germline V gene encodes CDR1 SNHLY and CDR2 FYNNEI. The CDR3 bases are TGTGCCAGCAGTGGACTAGCGGGTAACAATGAGCAGTTCTTC. Its translation is CASSGLAGNNEQFF. The entire variable domain, with the rest obtained from reference TRBV2 and TRBJ2-1, is as follows: EPEVTQTPSHQVTQMGQEVILRCVPISNHLYFYWYRQILGQKVEFLVSFYNNEISEKSEIFDDQFSVERPDGSNFTLKIRSTKLEDSAMYFCASSGLAGNNEQFFGPGTRLTVL.

The sample holds many counts of this clone. Other DNA sequences in the same sample also yield this CDR3. The chain carries TRBV6-5 and TRBJ2-5; D unresolved. V was trimmed by 0 bases and J by 5 bases, leaving 4 bases between them. The CDR3 runs to 12 residues. Germline CDR1 MNHEY, CDR2 SVGAGI. CDR3 in DNA: TGTGCCAGCAGTTACTCGGGGGAGACCCAGTACTTC. Translating gives CASSYSGETQYF.

The rearrangement uses TRBV6-1 and TRBJ2-3; 7 bases map to TRBD2. CDR1 MNHNS and CDR2 SASEGT come from the germline V gene. J lost 6 bases, V lost 5 bases, and 8 bases had no gene match. This CDR3 region has 14 residues. This chain's CDR3 is CASSKTSRPDTQYF. The CDR3 nucleotides are TGTGCCAGCAGTAAGACTAGCAGGCCCGATACGCAGTATTTT.

The V and J genes are TRBV21-1 and TRBJ2-2; TRBD2 is the table's D call, not checked against the DNA. TRBV21-1 is a recognized pseudogene. The CDR3 has 19 residues. CDR3 loop: CASSPRTSGRSRNTGELFF. The CDR3 DNA reads TGTGCCAGCAGCCCGCGGACTAGCGGGAGGTCTAGAAACACCGGGGAGCTGTTTTTT.

The table lists this clone with many counts. V gene TRBV27 combines with J gene TRBJ2-7; 8 bases fit TRBD1. The junction had 2 bases not matched to a gene; V was cut back by 7 bases and J by 0 bases. Looked up from germline, CDR1 is MNHEY and CDR2 is SMNVEV (reference sequence). This CDR3 region has 13 residues. This chain's CDR3 is CASKGQGSYEQYF. DNA for the CDR3: TGTGCCAGCAAAGGACAGGGCTCCTACGAGCAGTACTTC.

In its sample, this clone was seen a few times. The chain recombines TRBV6-5 with TRBJ2-1; D possibly corresponds to TRBD2 (6 bases). V was clipped by 9 bases and J by 8 bases, with 23 bases between them. This CDR3 comprises 15 residues. Germline assignment: CDR1 MNHEY and CDR2 SVGAGI. CDR3 nucleotides: TGTGCCAGTCGACGAGGGAGGCTAGCTGGCGATGAGCAGTTCTTC. Residues: CASRRGRLAGDEQFF.

The chain carries TRBV6-5 and TRBJ1-2; D gene uncertain. V dropped 5 bases and J dropped 4 bases, with 14 bases sitting between them. The CDR3 contains 14 residues. Looked up from germline, CDR1 is MNHEY and CDR2 is SVGAGI. As DNA, the CDR3 is TGTGCCAGCAGTGAAACGGCTGGAGGCTATGGCTACACCTTC. This gives the protein CASSETAGGYGYTF.

The chain couples TRBV9 to TRBJ2-3; the D is unclear. The CDR3 runs to 14 residues. V was trimmed by 4 bases and J by 2 bases, leaving 11 bases between them. Germline V CDR1 and CDR2: SGDLS, YYNGEE. The CDR3 sequence: CASSIGTDTDTQYF. The CDR3 coding sequence is TGTGCCAGCAGCATTGGCACAGACACAGATACGCAGTATTTT.

This clone showed up just a few times. The chain carries TRBV4-1 and TRBJ2-3, with D perhaps given as TRBD1 or TRBD2 (5 bases each). With 5 bases removed from V and 3 bases from J, the gap between germline ends came to 21 bases. The CDR3 has 17 residues. Germline V gene data show CDR1 as MGHRA and CDR2 as YSYEKL. The DNA of the CDR3 is TGCGCCAGCAGCGACCGTGGGGCCCGCGGGCCAACAGATACGCAGTATTTT. It specifies CASSDRGARGPTDTQYF.

The chain is built from TRBV6-6 and TRBJ2-3, with D possibly matching TRBD2 (5 bases). Trimming stripped 8 bases from V and 6 bases from J, with 12 bases between. CDR3 length: 12 residues. Germline CDR1 and CDR2: MNHNY and SVGAGI (reference sequence). The CDR3 region has the DNA TGTGCCAGCGGGAGTGGAGTGGATACGCAGTATTTT. Translation gives CASGSGVDTQYF.

In this sample, this clone turned up many times. The V call is TRBV5-1, the J call TRBJ2-3; 7 nucleotides align to TRBD1. Losses at the gene ends were 4 bases for V and 3 bases for J; bases not matched to a gene: 5. The CDR3 spans 14 residues. CDR1 SGHRS and CDR2 YFSETQ come from the germline V gene. In nucleotides, the CDR3 is TGCGCCAGCAGCCACGGACAGGCTACAGATACGCAGTATTTT. This encodes CASSHGQATDTQYF.

This clone showed up just a few times. This sequence joins TRBV14 and TRBJ2-3; D not certain. The CDR3 runs 17 residues. V was shortened by 6 bases and J by 1 base, with 20 bases between the two germline ends. Germline CDR1 and CDR2: SGHDN and FVKESK. In DNA, the CDR3 is TGTGCCAGCAGAGAAACTCTAGATTCCTATCGCACAGATACGCAGTATTTT. Its protein product is CASRETLDSYRTDTQYF.